The 22 T cell receptor beta chains below all came from one sample that was sequenced in a study of identical twins. TCRdb re-called the 5' RACE reads through MiXCR, storing one row per CDR3 protein. This table has 550,000 to 800,000 distinct CDR3 sequences, about 7% appearing once. This sample was shared with a second study, whose subject was yellow fever vaccine responses in identical twins.

Sequencing input: PBMCs. These receptors originate from a woman aged 18-29 years in good health.

This clonotype was observed a handful of times. The chain carries TRBV28 and TRBJ2-3; D gene ambiguous. CDR1 and CDR2 from the germline V gene are MDHEN and SYDVKM. The CDR3 covers 13 residues. V lost 1 base and J 8 bases, leaving 10 bases between the germline ends. The CDR3, as DNA: TGTGCCAGCAGTTTATCTTCCCGGACTACGCAGTATTTT. Encoded protein: CASSLSSRTTQYF.

This clonotype was detected a few times. The chain couples TRBV4-1 to TRBJ2-7, with unresolved D. V was cut by 0 bases and J by 5 bases, with 5 bases left in between. Germline CDR1 MGHRA, CDR2 YSYEKL. CDR3 length equals 12 residues. The DNA for the CDR3 is TGCGCCAGCAGCCAAGATGGAAACGAGCAGTACGTC. Its protein is CASSQDGNEQYV.

The gene calls are TRBV28 and TRBJ2-7; D not resolved. V lost 2 bases and J 5 bases, leaving 16 bases between the germline ends. The CDR3 length is 15 residues. Germline lookup yields CDR1 MDHEN and CDR2 SYDVKM. The DNA for the CDR3 is TGTGCCAGCAGTTTAGGGGTGTCCTTTACTGACGAGCAGTACTTC. Its protein is CASSLGVSFTDEQYF.

CDR3 sequence reads: CASSLDSVHGYTF. The CDR3, as DNA: TGTGCCAGCAGCTTAGATTCAGTCCATGGCTACACCTTC. The chain joins TRBV7-9 to TRBJ1-2; the D is unclear. V lost 1 base, J lost 6 bases, and 9 bases lay in between. The CDR3 extends over 13 amino acids. Germline CDR1 and CDR2: SEHNR and FQNEAQ (reference sequence).

This clonotype occurred many times. CDR3 protein: CASRGGEGRPWETQYF. CDR3 nucleotide sequence: TGTGCCAGCAGGGGGGGAGAGGGACGGCCCTGGGAGACCCAGTACTTC. This chain uses TRBV6-1 with TRBJ2-5; D might be TRBD2 (6 bases). Looked up from germline, CDR1 is MNHNS and CDR2 is SASEGT. The CDR3 has 16 residues. V was clipped by 6 bases and J by 5 bases, with 22 bases between them.

The V call is TRBV20-1, the J call TRBJ1-4; D possibly corresponds to TRBD1 (6 bases). The CDR3 sequence is 13 residues long. The germline CDR1 and CDR2 sequences are DFQATT and SNEGSKA (reference sequence). V lost 6 bases to trimming and J lost 6 bases, with 14 bases between them. The CDR3 loop reads CSAFDRLHEKLFF. The CDR3 DNA reads as TGCAGTGCCTTCGACAGGCTTCATGAAAAACTGTTTTTT.

In this sample, this clonotype turned up many times. The chain uses TRBV6-1 and TRBJ2-3; perhaps D is TRBD1 or TRBD2 (5 bases each). The CDR3 covers 15 residues. V was cut by 7 bases and J by 5 bases, with 19 bases left in between. Germline V CDR1 and CDR2: MNHNS, SASEGT. CDR3 sequence: CASKGPSEGRDTQYF. In DNA form, the CDR3 reads TGTGCCAGCAAGGGCCCCTCAGAGGGACGAGATACGCAGTATTTT.

This clonotype was seen only a few times. The J gene is TRBJ2-4, the V gene TRBV28; TRBD1 aligns across 11 bases. After removal of 4 bases from V and 0 bases from J, the junction contained 11 bases not matched to a gene. Germline V lookup: CDR1 MDHEN, CDR2 SYDVKM. The CDR3 covers 19 residues. CDR3 sequence reads: CASSSPGQGEVIAKNIQYF. The CDR3 nucleotides are TGTGCCAGCAGTTCCCCGGGACAGGGGGAGGTTATAGCCAAAAACATTCAGTACTTC.

This clonotype has a handful of counts. The chain links TRBV11-1 to TRBJ2-1; 9 nucleotides match TRBD2. The germline gives CDR1 SGHAT, CDR2 FQDESV (reference sequence). This CDR3 comprises 18 residues. Trimming at V came to 5 bases and at J to 7 bases, leaving 18 bases not matched to a gene. The CDR3 protein is CASSADSGTSPLVNEQFF. CDR3 sequence (DNA): TGTGCCAGCAGCGCAGACTCCGGGACTAGCCCCCTGGTGAATGAGCAGTTCTTC.

The rearrangement uses TRBV5-1 and TRBJ1-4, with a tentative D call TRBD1 (5 bases). This CDR3 comprises 16 residues. V dropped 4 bases and J dropped 5 bases, with 18 bases sitting between them. Germline CDR1 is SGHRS and CDR2 is YFSETQ. CDR3 loop: CASSPMEQEWNEKLFF. Written as DNA, the CDR3 is TGCGCCAGCAGCCCAATGGAACAGGAATGGAATGAAAAACTGTTTTTT.

Note on this clonotype: This may come from a read error, since a much larger clone is one base off. V and J are TRBV24-1 and TRBJ2-1; the match to TRBD1 covers 9 bases. Germline-derived CDR1 and CDR2 are KGHDR and SFDVKD. CDR3 length equals 16 residues. The CDR3 coding sequence is TGTGCCACCAGTGATGGACAGGGGAGCTCCTACATTGAGCAGTTCTTC. It is translated as CATSDGQGSSYIEQFF.

The chain is built from TRBV4-1 and TRBJ2-2, with D possibly matching TRBD2 (5 bases). Trimming shortened V by 0 bases and J by 10 bases, and 9 bases separated the two germline ends. The CDR3 length is 13 residues. CDR1 is MGHRA and CDR2 is YSYEKL in the germline V gene. In DNA, the CDR3 is TGCGCCAGCAGCCAAGATATGGGAGAGGAGCTGTTTTTT. It is translated as CASSQDMGEELFF.

The chain carries TRBV2 and TRBJ1-1, with unresolved D. The germline gives CDR1 SNHLY, CDR2 FYNNEI. There are 12 residues in the CDR3. V dropped 6 bases and J dropped 3 bases, with 8 bases sitting between them. CDR3 DNA: TGTGCCAGCAGCCTAACGTACACTGAAGCTTTCTTT. Translated: CASSLTYTEAFF.

A few counts support this clonotype. The V and J genes are TRBV7-8 and TRBJ1-4, with D unresolved. CDR1 SGHVS and CDR2 FQNEAQ come from the germline V gene. The CDR3 runs 17 residues. Trimming stripped 1 base from V and 6 bases from J, with 18 bases between. CDR3 amino acids: CASSLGSLDRGYEKLFF. CDR3 DNA: TGTGCCAGCAGCTTAGGATCTCTTGACCGAGGATATGAAAAACTGTTTTTT.

This clonotype showed up many times. The chain is built from TRBV14 and TRBJ2-1, with D perhaps matching TRBD1 (5 bases). This CDR3 is 15 amino acids long. Trimming took 0 bases from V and 4 from J, leaving 10 bases between them. Per the germline V gene, CDR1 is SGHDN and CDR2 is FVKESK. The CDR3 region is CASSQDRVGYNEQFF. Here the CDR3 DNA reads TGTGCCAGCAGCCAAGACAGGGTTGGGTACAATGAGCAGTTCTTC.

This clonotype was observed a handful of times. The chain joins TRBV6-1 to TRBJ2-7; D may be TRBD1 or TRBD2 (5 bases each). CDR1 MNHNS and CDR2 SASEGT come from the germline V gene. This CDR3 has 13 residues. V shed 6 bases and J shed 5 bases, with 14 bases lying between them. This chain's CDR3 is CASRRILGDEQYF. CDR3 in DNA: TGTGCCAGCAGGAGGATATTGGGGGACGAGCAGTACTTC.

This clonotype was counted only a few times. V is TRBV28 and J is TRBJ2-5; tentatively, D is TRBD1 (6 bases). Looked up from germline, CDR1 is MDHEN and CDR2 is SYDVKM. This CDR3 has 16 residues. The ends were cut back, 4 bases at V and 0 bases at J, with 15 bases in the middle. The CDR3 region has the DNA TGTGCCAGCAGTTCCGGCAGGGGCACGTACCAAGAGACCCAGTACTTC. Translating it yields CASSSGRGTYQETQYF.

This clonotype was detected ten times or more. The chain uses TRBV20-1 and TRBJ2-1; TRBD2 might be the D (5 bases). Germline CDR1 and CDR2: DFQATT and SNEGSKA (reference sequence). The CDR3 length is 12 residues. The V end lost 8 bases, the J end lost 15 bases, and 23 bases lay between the germline ends. In DNA form, the CDR3 reads TGCAGTTCTCTATTACGCGGACTCATGACGTTCTTC. Its protein is CSSLLRGLMTFF.

The table lists this clonotype with many counts. The chain combines TRBV20-1 with TRBJ1-4, with 9 bases lining up with TRBD1. CDR1 DFQATT and CDR2 SNEGSKA come from the germline V gene (reference sequence). V lost 6 bases and J lost 7; bases outside the gene matches: 6. The CDR3 loop spans 13 amino acids. The CDR3 sequence: CSARDRVFEKLFF. The CDR3 DNA reads as TGCAGTGCCCGGGACAGGGTTTTTGAAAAACTGTTTTTT.

This clonotype was counted a few times. The J gene is TRBJ2-3, the V gene TRBV7-9; 7 nucleotides align to TRBD2. This CDR3 is built from 16 residues. Germline trimming cut 6 bases from V and 2 bases from J; bases unmatched to any gene: 11. CDR1 SEHNR and CDR2 FQNEAQ come from the germline V gene (reference sequence). CDR3 coding DNA: TGTGCCAGCAGTTTATCGGGGGGTAGGGACACAGATACGCAGTATTTT. Protein sequence: CASSLSGGRDTDTQYF.

This clonotype was seen ten or more times. The chain combines TRBV5-1 with TRBJ2-1; 10 nucleotides line up with TRBD2. Per germline, CDR1 SGHRS and CDR2 YFSETQ. V lost 4 bases, J lost 10 bases, and 8 bases stayed unmatched. The CDR3 consists of 14 residues. The CDR3 loop reads CASSLEGLAVEQFF. In nucleotides, the CDR3 is TGCGCCAGCAGCCTGGAAGGACTAGCGGTAGAGCAGTTCTTC.

This clonotype came up many times. V is TRBV7-2 and J is TRBJ2-3; 7 bases match TRBD1. After removal of 1 base from V and 5 bases from J, the junction contained 6 bases not matched to a gene. Per the germline V gene, CDR1 is SGHTA and CDR2 is FQGNSA. This CDR3 spans 15 amino acids. The CDR3 here is CASSLGPGGIDTQYF. The CDR3 nucleotides are TGTGCCAGCAGCTTAGGGCCAGGGGGTATAGATACGCAGTATTTT.